Each of the 28 T cell receptor beta chains below was sequenced from the same sample in a study of blood T cell repertoires in COVID-19. TCRdb's table, derived via immunoSEQ multiplex PCR, lists solely in-frame clones and lacks some. The sample comprises about 150,000 clones, more than 65% of which are singletons, and around a tenth rests with the top ten. Sequencing used peripheral blood. The receptors stem from a woman aged 50 to 60 with acute or convalescent COVID-19.

This chain uses TRBV9 with TRBJ1-1; D perhaps matches TRBD1 (6 bases). The CDR3 sequence is 15 residues long. Germline assignment: CDR1 SGDLS and CDR2 YYNGEE. Trimming took off 2 bases at V and 4 bases at J, with 15 bases between the two ends. The CDR3 sequence: CASSVSFGGATEAFF. For the CDR3, the DNA is TGTGCCAGCAGCGTCTCCTTTGGGGGGGCCACTGAAGCTTTCTTT.

J is TRBJ1-1 and V is TRBV10-3, with 8 bases identical to TRBD1. The V gene's germline CDR1 is ENHRY and CDR2 SYGVKD. CDR3 length equals 15 residues. V gave up 7 bases and J gave up 5 bases; unmatched junction bases: 12. The CDR3 DNA reads TGTGCCATCAAACTACCCGGACAGGGAGAAACTGAAGCTTTCTTT. Protein: CAIKLPGQGETEAFF.

The chain uses TRBV10-3 and TRBJ1-2; D is perhaps TRBD1 (5 bases). Germline V gene data show CDR1 as ENHRY and CDR2 as SYGVKD. CDR3 size: 12 residues. V was clipped by 6 bases and J by 5 bases, with 10 bases between them. The CDR3 here is CAISPQEYGYTF. The CDR3 DNA is TGTGCCATCAGCCCACAGGAGTATGGCTACACCTTC.

V usage is TRBV30 and J usage is TRBJ1-1, with D unclear. The CDR3 sequence is 13 residues long. Germline loops: CDR1 GTSNPN, CDR2 SVGIG (reference sequence). V lost 2 bases to trimming and J lost 5 bases, with 12 bases between them. This CDR3 is CAWSFREGTEAFF. CDR3 nucleotides: TGTGCCTGGAGTTTTAGGGAGGGAACTGAAGCTTTCTTT. The full variable domain, rest sourced from reference TRBV30 and TRBJ1-1, is SQTIHQWPATLVQPVGSPLSLECTVEGTSNPNLYWYRQAAGRGLQLLFYSVGIGQISSEVPQNLSASRPQDRQFILSSKKLLLSDSGFYLCAWSFREGTEAFFGQGTRLTVV.

This chain uses TRBV15 with TRBJ2-1; 9 nucleotides agree with TRBD1. The V and J ends lost 0 bases and 0 bases, in that order; junction bases with no gene match: 9. The length of the CDR3 is 19 residues. Germline-derived CDR1 and CDR2 are LNHNV and YYDKDF (reference sequence). The CDR3 protein is CATSRDPGQGTFSYNEQFF. The CDR3 DNA follows: TGTGCCACCAGCAGAGATCCGGGACAGGGTACTTTCTCCTACAATGAGCAGTTCTTC.

This clone showed up just once. The chain couples TRBV7-3 to TRBJ2-1; TRBD1 matches 7 bases. From germline, CDR1 is SGHTA and CDR2 FQGTGA. V trimming: 2 bases; J trimming: 5 bases; junction bases outside the gene matches: 0. The CDR3 has 13 residues. CDR3 loop: CASSLDRDNEQFF. In DNA, the CDR3 is TGTGCCAGCAGCTTAGACAGGGACAATGAGCAGTTCTTC.

V gene TRBV27 combines with J gene TRBJ2-1; the match to TRBD2 covers 7 bases. Germline V gene data show CDR1 as MNHEY and CDR2 as SMNVEV (reference sequence). The V gene end was trimmed by 7 bases and the J gene end by 6 bases; junction bases not matched to a gene: 18. The length of the CDR3 is 17 residues. CDR3 sequence reads: CASTKAGTINWRNEQFF. CDR3 nucleotides: TGTGCCAGCACCAAAGCCGGGACTATCAACTGGCGCAATGAGCAGTTCTTC.

The chain joins TRBV19 to TRBJ1-1, with a tentative D call TRBD1 (5 bases). The CDR3 has 13 residues. Per germline, CDR1 LNHDA and CDR2 SQIVND (reference sequence). Deletions cut 4 bases from V and 11 bases from J, with 17 bases between. CDR3 in DNA: TGTGCCAGTAGTAAAGCTGGTGCGGCAGGGGCTTTCTTT. This encodes CASSKAGAAGAFF.

This sequence joins TRBV7-2 and TRBJ1-2; no clear D. CDR1 and CDR2 (germline): SGHTA, FQGNSA. This CDR3 contains 14 residues. Trimming pared 5 bases from V and 7 bases from J, leaving 17 bases between. The CDR3 protein is CASSPGGQLGGYTF. The CDR3 DNA is TGTGCCAGCAGCCCAGGAGGTCAGTTGGGTGGCTACACCTTC. Supplemented by reference TRBV7-2 and TRBJ1-2, the full variable domain reads GAGVSQSPSNKVTEKGKDVELRCDPISGHTALYWYRQSLGQGLEFLIYFQGNSAPDKSGLPSDRFSAERTGGSVSTLTIQRTQQEDSAVYLCASSPGGQLGGYTFGSGTRLTVV.

The chain is built from TRBV19 and TRBJ2-7, with TRBD2 matching over 7 bases. The CDR3 is 13 residues long. CDR1 and CDR2 (germline): LNHDA, SQIVND (reference sequence). Trimming took 3 bases from V and 3 from J; bases not matched to a gene: 2. The CDR3 here is CASSIVAGYEQYF. The CDR3 bases are TGTGCCAGTAGTATCGTAGCGGGCTACGAGCAGTACTTC.

This chain uses TRBV19 with TRBJ2-5, with 8 bases lining up with TRBD1. J was trimmed by 5 bases and V by 3 bases; bases with no gene match: 2. The germline CDR1 and CDR2 sequences are LNHDA and SQIVND (reference sequence). The CDR3 is 13 amino acids. CDR3 sequence: CASSITGGETQYF. CDR3 nucleotide sequence: TGTGCCAGTAGTATTACAGGGGGTGAGACCCAGTACTTC.

The chain has TRBV7-2 and TRBJ2-5; D gene unclear. Between the trimmed V and J ends, which lost 5 bases and 5 bases, there was a span of 12 bases. The CDR3 runs 13 residues. Germline-derived CDR1 and CDR2 are SGHTA and FQGNSA. Here the CDR3 DNA reads TGTGCCAGCAGCCGCGTTTCGGAGGAGACCCAGTACTTC. It codes for CASSRVSEETQYF.

This chain uses TRBV28 with TRBJ2-1; 7 positions match TRBD1. The V gene end was trimmed by 7 bases and the J gene end by 6 bases; junction bases not matched to a gene: 15. Germline V CDR1 and CDR2: MDHEN, SYDVKM. The CDR3 is 16 residues long. The CDR3 DNA reads TGTGCCAGCACCTCACGGACAGGTACGTTGACCAATGAGCAGTTCTTC. This translates into CASTSRTGTLTNEQFF.

V is TRBV9 and J is TRBJ2-3, with 8 bases lining up with TRBD2. The CDR3 has 16 amino acids. The germline gives CDR1 SGDLS, CDR2 YYNGEE. V dropped 4 bases and J dropped 8; count of bases not matched to a gene: 15. The CDR3 loop reads CASSPPGGALGGTQYF. CDR3 coding DNA: TGTGCCAGCAGCCCTCCGGGGGGGGCGTTAGGAGGTACGCAGTATTTT.

The rearrangement uses TRBV29-1 and TRBJ2-3; the D is unclear. CDR1 and CDR2 (germline): SQVTM, ANQGSEA. The CDR3 is 15 residues long. V was cut by 1 base and J by 2 bases, with 13 bases left in between. The CDR3 reads CSVEVVGSSTDTQYF. The DNA of the CDR3 is TGCAGCGTTGAAGTGGTCGGTAGTTCCACAGATACGCAGTATTTT.

This clone has just one count. V and J are TRBV28 and TRBJ2-1; TRBD2 matches 8 bases. The CDR3 covers 14 residues. Germline assignment: CDR1 MDHEN and CDR2 SYDVKM. J lost 6 bases, V lost 3 bases, and 4 bases had no gene match. As DNA, the CDR3 is TGTGCCAGCAGTTTCCTAGCGGGCCTCAATGAGCAGTTCTTC. As protein: CASSFLAGLNEQFF.

The V call is TRBV30, the J call TRBJ2-1, with 12 positions matching TRBD2. The CDR3 is 15 amino acids. Germline CDR1 reads GTSNPN; CDR2 reads SVGIG (reference sequence). Losses at the gene ends were 0 bases for V and 12 bases for J; bases not matched to a gene: 9. CDR3 sequence (DNA): TGTGCCTGGAGTGTACTTACTAGCGGGGGGTCCGGGCAGTTCTTC. It yields the protein CAWSVLTSGGSGQFF.

The chain combines TRBV27 with TRBJ2-3, with TRBD1 matching over 9 bases. With 1 base clipped from V and 5 bases from J, the junction kept 4 bases outside the gene matches. The CDR3 length is 15 residues. The germline V gene encodes CDR1 MNHEY and CDR2 SMNVEV (reference sequence). CDR3 DNA: TGTGCCAGCAGTTTATATAGGACAGGGGAAGATACGCAGTATTTT. Its translation: CASSLYRTGEDTQYF.

This clone was recorded only once. The chain carries TRBV14 and TRBJ2-5; a weak D match, TRBD1 (6 bases). V was shortened by 3 bases and J by 5 bases, with 13 bases between the two germline ends. CDR3 length equals 14 residues. In germline, CDR1 is SGHDN, CDR2 FVKESK. CDR3 nucleotides: TGTGCCAGCAGCCATCGAACAGGGAAGGAGACCCAGTACTTC. Translated, it gives CASSHRTGKETQYF.

The chain combines TRBV7-3 with TRBJ2-3; 8 bases are shared with TRBD2. The ends lost 1 base at V and 3 bases at J; junction bases unmatched: 3. Germline values: CDR1 SGHTA, CDR2 FQGTGA. The CDR3 totals 15 residues. For the CDR3, the DNA is TGTGCCAGCAGCTTAAGCCCGGGGGGGACAGATACGCAGTATTTT. Translating gives CASSLSPGGTDTQYF.

The gene calls are TRBV2 and TRBJ2-1; 9 bases fit TRBD1. The junction had 4 bases not matched to a gene; V was cut back by 6 bases and J by 1 base. The CDR3 is 15 amino acids. CDR1 and CDR2 (germline): SNHLY, FYNNEI. The CDR3: CASSVTGGSYNEQFF. CDR3 in DNA: TGTGCCAGCAGCGTGACAGGGGGGTCCTACAATGAGCAGTTCTTC.

The J gene is TRBJ2-1, the V gene TRBV30, with 7 bases that match TRBD2. Unmatched junction bases numbered 11, after V lost 5 bases and J lost 4 bases. Germline values: CDR1 GTSNPN, CDR2 SVGIG (reference sequence). The CDR3 length is 15 residues. Here the CDR3 DNA reads TGTGCCTGGGTGAGGGGTAGCGGGCCGTACAATGAGCAGTTCTTC. This gives the protein CAWVRGSGPYNEQFF. Drawing the rest from reference TRBV30 and TRBJ2-1, the complete variable domain is SQTIHQWPATLVQPVGSPLSLECTVEGTSNPNLYWYRQAAGRGLQLLFYSVGIGQISSEVPQNLSASRPQDRQFILSSKKLLLSDSGFYLCAWVRGSGPYNEQFFGPGTRLTVL.

V usage is TRBV5-4 and J usage is TRBJ1-6; tentatively, D is TRBD1 (6 bases). Trimming shortened V by 1 base and J by 7 bases, and 12 bases separated the two germline ends. Germline assignment: CDR1 SGHNT and CDR2 YYREEE (reference sequence). The CDR3 totals 15 residues. The DNA for the CDR3 is TGTGCCAGCAGCTTGCTACAGGGACCCAATTCACCCCTCCACTTT. Translation gives CASSLLQGPNSPLHF.

This clone was counted between two and nine times. The rearrangement uses TRBV7-9 and TRBJ1-4, with 8 nucleotides matching TRBD1. This CDR3 is built from 15 residues. The germline gives CDR1 SEHNR, CDR2 FQNEAQ (reference sequence). The junction had 0 bases not matched to a gene; V was cut back by 1 base and J by 2 bases. The CDR3 is CASSLGTGTNEKLFF. CDR3 nucleotides: TGTGCCAGCAGCTTAGGGACAGGGACTAATGAAAAACTGTTTTTT.

This chain links TRBV6-5 with TRBJ1-2; D is perhaps TRBD1 (6 bases). The V end was cut by 6 bases, the J end by 3 bases, with 17 bases between. This CDR3 has 15 amino acids. Germline assignment: CDR1 MNHEY and CDR2 SVGAGI. CDR3 bases: TGTGCCAGCAGAAGAGGGGGGGGGTCATACTATGGCTACACCTTC. It is translated as CASRRGGGSYYGYTF.

The chain has TRBV6-4 and TRBJ2-7, with 7 bases matching TRBD1. In germline, CDR1 is MRHNA, CDR2 SNTAGT. V shed 6 bases and J 1 base; nucleotides not matched to a gene: 0. The CDR3 runs to 12 residues. In nucleotides, the CDR3 is TGTGCCAGCAGGGGACAGTCCTACGAGCAGTACTTC. It is translated as CASRGQSYEQYF.

This clone appeared a single time. The genes are TRBV5-1 and TRBJ1-1; TRBD1 is a possible D gene (6 bases). The CDR3 loop spans 18 amino acids. The V end was cut by 0 bases, the J end by 1 base, with 19 bases between. CDR1 is SGHRS, CDR2 YFSETQ, per germline. Here the CDR3 DNA reads TGCGCCAGCAGCTTGGTGGGGTTTCTGGGGGCAGGGAACACTGAAGCTTTCTTT. Residues: CASSLVGFLGAGNTEAFF.

This chain uses TRBV4-3 with TRBJ2-2, with 11 bases matching TRBD2. The CDR3 loop spans 18 amino acids. After removal of 3 bases from V and 2 bases from J, the junction contained 8 bases not matched to a gene. Germline lookup yields CDR1 LGHNA and CDR2 YSLEER. CDR3 bases: TGCGCCAGCAGCCAGGAGACTAGCGGGGTCATCAACACCGGGGAGCTGTTTTTT. Translation gives CASSQETSGVINTGELFF.